The 21 T cell receptor beta chains given below trace back to one sample, sequenced in a study of blood T cell repertoires in COVID-19. The protocol was immunoSEQ multiplex PCR, while the TCRdb copy is restricted to in-frame clones and leaves out a portion. Of about 70,000 clones in the sample, more than 75% were seen once. Input material: peripheral blood. Receptor source: a woman aged 80 or over with active or convalescent COVID-19.

The chain joins TRBV13 to TRBJ2-5; TRBD2 matches at 10 bases. Germline V gene data show CDR1 as PRHDT and CDR2 as FYEKMQ (reference sequence). The V and J ends lost 2 bases and 10 bases, in that order; junction bases with no gene match: 7. This CDR3 has 14 amino acids. CDR3 nucleotides: TGTGCCAGCAGCTTAAGAGCGGGGGGGCTGAACCAGTACTTC. Protein product: CASSLRAGGLNQYF.

The rearrangement joins TRBV7-2 to TRBJ2-1; D is uncertain. The CDR3 has 14 residues. CDR1 and CDR2 (germline): SGHTA, FQGNSA. Trimming shortened V by 5 bases and J by 8 bases, and 16 bases separated the two germline ends. The CDR3 DNA sequence: TGTGCCAGCAGCCTTAATCCCGACTCAGATGAGCAGTTCTTC. This encodes CASSLNPDSDEQFF.

The V and J genes are TRBV4-3 and TRBJ1-2; D is undetermined. V lost 0 bases and J lost 7, with 12 bases in between. The length of the CDR3 is 14 residues. CDR1 and CDR2 (germline): LGHNA, YSLEER. In DNA, the CDR3 is TGCGCCAGCAGCCAAGACCGGGGTTTGGGTGGCTACACCTTC. Translating gives CASSQDRGLGGYTF.

The rearrangement joins TRBV9 to TRBJ2-7; TRBD2 is a possible D gene (8 bases). Germline V gene lookup returns CDR1 SGDLS and CDR2 YYNGEE. The CDR3 has 16 residues. The germline V and J ends were trimmed by 0 bases and 5 bases, with 18 bases remaining between them. CDR3 protein: CASSVGVGRGQDEQYF. For the CDR3, the DNA is TGTGCCAGCAGCGTAGGGGTCGGGAGGGGGCAGGACGAGCAGTACTTC.

The CDR3 is CASSLDLGDTQYF. The CDR3 bases are TGTGCCAGCAGCTTGGACCTCGGAGATACGCAGTATTTT. V usage is TRBV5-4 and J usage is TRBJ2-3; D not resolved. The CDR3 sequence is 13 residues long. CDR1 is SGHNT and CDR2 is YYREEE in the germline V gene (reference sequence). Trimming removed 0 bases at V and 5 bases at J, with 7 bases between.

V is TRBV28 and J is TRBJ1-3; D gene unclear. V lost 3 bases and J lost 3, with 9 bases in between. This CDR3 is built from 14 residues. CDR1 and CDR2 (germline): MDHEN, SYDVKM. The DNA for the CDR3 is TGTGCCAGCAGTTTCGGTCTAGGTGGAAACACCATATATTTT. Translation: CASSFGLGGNTIYF. Full variable domain (rest looked up from reference TRBV28 and TRBJ1-3): DVKVTQSSRYLVKRTGEKVFLECVQDMDHENMFWYRQDPGLGLRLIYFSYDVKMKEKGDIPEGYSVSREKKERFSLILESASTNQTSMYLCASSFGLGGNTIYFGEGSWLTVV.

The chain joins TRBV15 to TRBJ1-5; a weak D match, TRBD1 (6 bases). This CDR3 is 18 amino acids long. Trimming shortened V by 2 bases and J by 1 base, and 18 bases separated the two germline ends. CDR1 LNHNV and CDR2 YYDKDF come from the germline V gene (reference sequence). Here the CDR3 DNA reads TGTGCCACCAGCAGATTTGAAGGGGGTATGGGAAGCAATCAGCCCCAGCATTTT. Amino acid sequence: CATSRFEGGMGSNQPQHF.

CDR3 residues: CASSKAAYGSARGRIGEQFF. For the CDR3, the DNA is TGTGCCAGCAGCAAAGCCGCTTACGGCTCGGCCAGGGGGAGGATCGGTGAGCAGTTCTTC. The V call is TRBV21-1, the J call TRBJ2-1; the table assigns TRBD1, which was not confirmed against the DNA. TRBV21-1 constitutes a pseudogene. The CDR3 length is 20 residues.

The chain joins TRBV7-9 to TRBJ1-2; D is perhaps TRBD1 (5 bases). There are 12 residues in the CDR3. V was clipped by 5 bases and J by 7 bases, with 11 bases between them. CDR1 is SEHNR, CDR2 FQNEAQ, per germline (reference sequence). CDR3 amino acids: CASSPGSRGYTF. Here the CDR3 DNA reads TGTGCCAGCAGCCCAGGGTCGCGTGGCTACACCTTC.

This clone is a singleton in its sample. The chain links TRBV5-6 to TRBJ1-3; D call uncertain. This CDR3 is 13 amino acids long. With 2 bases removed from V and 3 bases from J, the gap between germline ends came to 6 bases. In germline, CDR1 is SGHDT, CDR2 YYEEEE. This CDR3 is CASSLRSGNTIYF. In nucleotides, the CDR3 is TGTGCCAGCAGCTTAAGGAGTGGAAACACCATATATTTT.

The rearrangement uses TRBV15 and TRBJ2-3; 8 nucleotides align to TRBD1. The CDR3 sequence is 14 residues long. V shed 6 bases, J shed 4 bases, and the junction held 6 bases outside the gene matches. The V gene's germline CDR1 is LNHNV and CDR2 YYDKDF (reference sequence). The DNA for the CDR3 is TGTGCCACCAGTCGCAGGGGGCAGTCAGATACGCAGTATTTT. It is translated as CATSRRGQSDTQYF.

The chain recombines TRBV7-2 with TRBJ2-1; the match to TRBD1 covers 12 bases. The CDR3 contains 15 residues. Losses at the gene ends were 1 base for V and 8 bases for J; bases not matched to a gene: 3. Germline CDR1 reads SGHTA; CDR2 reads FQGNSA. CDR3 DNA: TGTGCCAGCAGCTTAGTCGGGACAGGGGGCGATGAGCAGTTCTTC. Amino acids: CASSLVGTGGDEQFF.

V is TRBV6-1 and J is TRBJ1-4; no firm D call. Germline V gene data show CDR1 as MNHNS and CDR2 as SASEGT. The CDR3 totals 14 residues. The V end lost 3 bases, the J end lost 8 bases, and 13 bases lay between the germline ends. CDR3 DNA sequence: TGTGCCAGCAGTGATGGACGGGATGGGGAAAAACTGTTTTTT. Its protein product is CASSDGRDGEKLFF.

The chain recombines TRBV6-5 with TRBJ2-3; tentative D call: TRBD2 (6 bases). V was trimmed by 5 bases and J by 2 bases, leaving 14 bases between them. The CDR3 contains 15 residues. Per germline, CDR1 MNHEY and CDR2 SVGAGI. The CDR3 spells CASSRSGPNTDTQYF. DNA of the CDR3: TGTGCCAGCAGTCGTAGCGGCCCCAACACAGATACGCAGTATTTT.

This clone was recorded only once. The J gene is TRBJ1-5, the V gene TRBV15; possible D gene TRBD1, 5 bases. The V gene's germline CDR1 is LNHNV and CDR2 YYDKDF (reference sequence). The CDR3 length is 14 residues. Deletions cut 5 bases from V and 5 bases from J, with 13 bases between. CDR3 residues: CATSLGQGYQPQHF. CDR3 coding DNA: TGTGCCACCAGCCTCGGGCAGGGATATCAGCCCCAGCATTTT.

The chain couples TRBV7-2 to TRBJ1-2; TRBD1 is a possible D gene (6 bases). The CDR3 length is 12 residues. Germline V CDR1 and CDR2: SGHTA, FQGNSA. V dropped 5 bases and J dropped 8 bases, with 12 bases sitting between them. The CDR3 here is CASSPTGSGYTF. In DNA form, the CDR3 reads TGTGCCAGCAGCCCAACAGGGTCCGGCTACACCTTC. The full variable domain, in which reference TRBV7-2 and TRBJ1-2 provide the parts outside the CDR3, is GAGVSQSPSNKVTEKGKDVELRCDPISGHTALYWYRQSLGQGLEFLIYFQGNSAPDKSGLPSDRFSAERTGGSVSTLTIQRTQQEDSAVYLCASSPTGSGYTFGSGTRLTVV.

DNA of the CDR3: TGTGCCAGTAGCCCGCGGGACACCGGGGAGCTGTTTTTT. Its protein product is CASSPRDTGELFF. The chain links TRBV7-9 to TRBJ2-2; D possibly corresponds to TRBD2 (5 bases). CDR1 is SEHNR and CDR2 is FQNEAQ in the germline V gene (reference sequence). V lost 9 bases to trimming and J lost 3 bases, with 11 bases between them. The CDR3 consists of 13 residues.

This chain links TRBV5-4 with TRBJ1-1, with TRBD1 matching 8 bases. Germline trimming cut 3 bases from V and 6 bases from J; bases unmatched to any gene: 7. Germline CDR1 reads SGHNT; CDR2 reads YYREEE (reference sequence). This CDR3 spans 14 amino acids. The CDR3: CASSSAGGRAEAFF. The CDR3, as DNA: TGTGCCAGCAGCTCAGCAGGGGGCAGGGCTGAAGCTTTCTTT.

This chain connects TRBV3-1 (or the pseudogene TRBV3-2) to TRBJ1-3; D possibly corresponds to TRBD1 (5 bases). Germline V lookup: CDR1 LGHDT, CDR2 YNNKEL (reference sequence). The CDR3 is 20 residues long. Trimming removed 6 bases at V and 0 bases at J, with 27 bases between. The CDR3 bases are TGTGCCAGCAGGCAGCAGCGCGGGAAACTGGGGCTTCCCTCTGGAAACACCATATATTTT. It translates to CASRQQRGKLGLPSGNTIYF.

The J gene is TRBJ1-2, the V gene TRBV4-3; 7 bases align to TRBD1. This CDR3 is built from 14 residues. CDR1 and CDR2 from the germline V gene are LGHNA and YSLEER. Trimming took 0 bases from V and 8 from J; bases not matched to a gene: 6. The CDR3 region has the DNA TGCGCCAGCAGCCAAGACGAGGGGGCGGAAGGCTACACCTTC. Translation gives CASSQDEGAEGYTF.

V usage is TRBV5-1 and J usage is TRBJ2-2, with 7 bases aligning to TRBD1. This CDR3 has 15 residues. The V gene's germline CDR1 is SGHRS and CDR2 YFSETQ. With V trimmed by 1 base and J by 0 bases, 0 bases remained unmatched. In DNA, the CDR3 is TGCGCCAGCAGCTTGACAGGGGCGAACACCGGGGAGCTGTTTTTT. As protein: CASSLTGANTGELFF.